These 26 T cell receptor beta chains originate from one sample sequenced in a study of T-cell memory formation after mild COVID-19. TCRdb reprocessed the 5' RACE reads with MiXCR, giving one entry per CDR3 protein. The sample records 150,000 to 200,000 distinct CDR3 sequences, approximately 10% being singletons. Sequenced material: PBMCs or a T cell subset sorted from them (not recorded which). Receptor source: a man younger than 35 who had mild COVID-19 (a few samples of this study predate the infection). Cell type and time point are not known.

This chain connects TRBV13 to TRBJ2-5; D not resolved. Trimming left V 1 base short and J 3 bases short, with 6 bases between. Germline-derived CDR1 and CDR2 are PRHDT and FYEKMQ (reference sequence). CDR3 length: 13 residues. CDR3 sequence: CASSLDWEETQYF. CDR3 nucleotides: TGTGCCAGCAGCTTAGATTGGGAAGAGACCCAGTACTTC.

This clonotype was detected only a few times. The chain carries TRBV4-3 and TRBJ2-5; D not resolved. V lost 0 bases, J lost 4 bases, and 9 bases lay in between. The CDR3 length is 14 residues. CDR1 is LGHNA and CDR2 is YSLEER in the germline V gene. Written as DNA, the CDR3 is TGCGCCAGCAGCCAAGATGCGGCGGCAGAGACCCAGTACTTC. As protein: CASSQDAAAETQYF.

The table lists this clonotype with a few counts. The J gene is TRBJ2-1, the V gene TRBV10-3; D not resolved. The length of the CDR3 is 14 residues. The germline V gene encodes CDR1 ENHRY and CDR2 SYGVKD. V was clipped by 0 bases and J by 0 bases, with 3 bases between them. CDR3 coding DNA: TGTGCCATCAGTGAGTCTGGCTCCTACAATGAGCAGTTCTTC. This translates into CAISESGSYNEQFF.

This clonotype was counted many times. The CDR3, as DNA: TGCGCCAGCAGCCAAGAAGGGGTGGGTGCAACTAATGAAAAACTGTTTTTT. This encodes CASSQEGVGATNEKLFF. The chain links TRBV4-3 to TRBJ1-4; D possibly corresponds to TRBD1 (5 bases). The CDR3 spans 17 residues. The germline V and J ends were trimmed by 0 bases and 0 bases, with 11 bases remaining between them. Germline V gene data show CDR1 as LGHNA and CDR2 as YSLEER.

The V and J genes are TRBV19 and TRBJ2-1; 12 nucleotides match TRBD2. Germline loops: CDR1 LNHDA, CDR2 SQIVND (reference sequence). V was clipped by 6 bases and J by 10 bases; unmatched bases: 4. CDR3 size: 13 residues. The CDR3 reads CASRTSGGFEQFF. CDR3 nucleotide sequence: TGTGCCAGTAGGACTAGCGGGGGCTTCGAGCAGTTCTTC.

This sequence joins TRBV12-3 or TRBV12-4 and TRBJ1-2; D perhaps matches TRBD1 (5 bases). Trimming cost V 0 bases and J 2 bases, with 13 bases left between them. This CDR3 has 16 residues. The CDR3 nucleotides are TGTGCCAGCAGTTTAGCCACCGGCGGGGCGAACTATGGCTACACCTTC. Encoded protein: CASSLATGGANYGYTF.

This clonotype was counted only a few times. The junction does not match germline at one end; this may be a read error. The chain joins TRBV7-2 to TRBJ1-2, with 8 bases that match TRBD1. The CDR3 loop spans 16 amino acids. CDR1 and CDR2 from the germline V gene are SGHTA and FQGNSA. The CDR3 bases are TGTGCCAGCAGTTTAGGACAGGGCCTCGCTGAAGCGGGCTACACCTTC. Translation: CASSLGQGLAEAGYTF.

This clonotype was found a few times. The CDR3 sequence is CASSLERGSSYNEQFF. The CDR3 DNA follows: TGTGCCAGCAGCTTAGAGCGGGGGAGCTCCTACAATGAGCAGTTCTTC. The chain carries TRBV7-2 and TRBJ2-1; 8 bases line up with TRBD2. Trimming removed 1 base from V and 0 bases from J; junction bases left unmatched: 2. Looked up from germline, CDR1 is SGHTA and CDR2 is FQGNSA. There are 16 residues in the CDR3.

The chain joins TRBV28 to TRBJ2-5; D not resolved. The CDR3 is made up of 13 amino acids. V was cut by 7 bases and J by 4 bases, with 13 bases left in between. CDR1 MDHEN and CDR2 SYDVKM come from the germline V gene. The CDR3 coding sequence is TGTGCCAGCACGGTCGGAAGGGTAGAGACCCAGTACTTC. Translation: CASTVGRVETQYF. The full variable domain, completed using reference TRBV28 and TRBJ2-5, is DVKVTQSSRYLVKRTGEKVFLECVQDMDHENMFWYRQDPGLGLRLIYFSYDVKMKEKGDIPEGYSVSREKKERFSLILESASTNQTSMYLCASTVGRVETQYFGPGTRLLVL.

The chain couples TRBV12-3 or TRBV12-4 to TRBJ2-5; tentatively, D is TRBD1 (6 bases). V lost 3 bases to trimming and J lost 4 bases, with 9 bases between them. The CDR3 length is 13 residues. CDR3 loop: CASSFYRVETQYF. DNA for the CDR3: TGTGCCAGCAGTTTCTACAGGGTAGAGACCCAGTACTTC.

The J gene is TRBJ2-3, the V gene TRBV18, with D uncertain. The CDR3 contains 15 residues. CDR1 is KGHSH and CDR2 is LQKENI in the germline V gene. Trimming pared 0 bases from V and 10 bases from J, leaving 17 bases between. The CDR3 DNA follows: TGTGCCAGCTCACCACCGAAAGGCTCGAGTTACGCGCAGTATTTT. Translating gives CASSPPKGSSYAQYF.

The V gene is TRBV6-2 or TRBV6-3, the J gene TRBJ1-1; D gene ambiguous. V was pared by 6 bases and J by 5 bases, with 13 bases between. The CDR3 extends over 13 amino acids. Germline CDR1 is MNHEY and CDR2 is SVGEGT. The CDR3 region is CASSEQLRTEAFF. DNA of the CDR3: TGTGCCAGCAGCGAACAATTAAGGACTGAAGCTTTCTTT.

This clonotype showed up many times. The rearrangement uses TRBV7-2 and TRBJ2-3, with D hard to call. Germline CDR1 and CDR2: SGHTA and FQGNSA. The CDR3 sequence is 12 residues long. V was trimmed by 4 bases and J by 2 bases, leaving 4 bases between them. The CDR3 nucleotides read TGTGCCAGCAGCTCACTCACAGATACGCAGTATTTT. This translates into CASSSLTDTQYF.

This clonotype was found a few times. This chain uses TRBV5-6 with TRBJ1-1; D unresolved. CDR3 length equals 14 residues. Trimming took off 3 bases at V and 1 base at J, with 10 bases between the two ends. The germline V gene encodes CDR1 SGHDT and CDR2 YYEEEE. CDR3 sequence: CASSSEFTNTEAFF. The DNA for the CDR3 is TGTGCCAGCAGCTCGGAGTTTACGAACACTGAAGCTTTCTTT.

The gene calls are TRBV5-1 and TRBJ1-4, with TRBD1 matching 7 bases. CDR1 is SGHRS and CDR2 is YFSETQ in the germline V gene. This CDR3 contains 13 residues. J was trimmed by 8 bases and V by 5 bases; bases with no gene match: 6. CDR3 DNA sequence: TGCGCCAGCAGACAGGGGACGGGGGAAAAACTGTTTTTT. Translated, it gives CASRQGTGEKLFF.

This clonotype was counted between two and nine times. The J gene is TRBJ1-1, the V gene TRBV7-2, with 10 bases fitting TRBD1. V shed 5 bases and J 3 bases; nucleotides not matched to a gene: 3. Germline V gives CDR1 SGHTA, CDR2 FQGNSA. The CDR3 extends over 14 amino acids. The CDR3 coding sequence is TGTGCCAGCAGCACGGGACAGGGGTACACTGAAGCTTTCTTT. It encodes CASSTGQGYTEAFF.

This clonotype was seen a handful of times. The chain carries TRBV11-2 and TRBJ2-5, with D perhaps TRBD2 (6 bases). The germline V and J ends were trimmed by 7 bases and 1 base, with 13 bases remaining between them. The germline V gene encodes CDR1 SGHAT and CDR2 FQNNGV. The length of the CDR3 is 14 residues. CDR3 sequence (DNA): TGTGCCAGCACCTCGGGACTGACCCAAGAGACCCAGTACTTC. It specifies CASTSGLTQETQYF. The entire variable domain, with the rest obtained from reference TRBV11-2 and TRBJ2-5, is as follows: EAGVAQSPRYKIIEKRQSVAFWCNPISGHATLYWYQQILGQGPKLLIQFQNNGVVDDSQLPKDRFSAERLKGVDSTLKIQPAKLEDSAVYLCASTSGLTQETQYFGPGTRLLVL.

This clonotype showed up just a few times. V is TRBV5-1 and J is TRBJ1-1; D uncertain. Germline values: CDR1 SGHRS, CDR2 YFSETQ. V was trimmed by 4 bases and J by 0 bases, leaving 10 bases between them. The CDR3 consists of 14 residues. The CDR3 DNA is TGCGCCAGCAGCCCGGGAGGCATGAACACTGAAGCTTTCTTT. Amino acids: CASSPGGMNTEAFF.

The rearrangement uses TRBV29-1 and TRBJ2-5; a weak D match, TRBD2 (7 bases). Germline CDR1 reads SQVTM; CDR2 reads ANQGSEA. V was trimmed by 6 bases and J by 5 bases, leaving 19 bases between them. The CDR3 length is 14 residues. CDR3 DNA: TGCAGCGTGACGGGGGGCAGGGAGTGGGAGACCCAGTACTTC. Translation gives CSVTGGREWETQYF.

This clonotype was observed a handful of times. V usage is TRBV5-1 and J usage is TRBJ1-2; D uncertain. Looked up from germline, CDR1 is SGHRS and CDR2 is YFSETQ. CDR3 length: 13 amino acids. V lost 2 bases and J lost 0, with 5 bases in between. CDR3 amino acids: CASSFSANYGYTF. In DNA form, the CDR3 reads TGCGCCAGCAGCTTCTCAGCTAACTATGGCTACACCTTC.

As for this clonotype: The conserved closing phenylalanine or tryptophan is absent in this CDR3, likely reflecting a read error. The chain combines TRBV20-1 with TRBJ2-5; D remains ambiguous. CDR1 is DFQATT, CDR2 SNEGSKA, per germline (reference sequence). This CDR3 spans 14 amino acids. Deletions cut 1 base from V and 4 bases from J, with 13 bases between. The CDR3 loop is CSARGSSLGETQYL. For the CDR3, the DNA is TGCAGTGCTAGAGGTTCCTCCCTGGGAGAGACCCAGTACTTA.

The chain links TRBV12-3 or TRBV12-4 to TRBJ2-3; TRBD2 matches 10 bases. The CDR3 contains 20 residues. The junction had 23 bases not matched to a gene; V was cut back by 6 bases and J by 5 bases. CDR3: CASSRIKRGGSIGTQDTQYF. As DNA, the CDR3 is TGTGCCAGCAGCCGCATTAAGCGGGGGGGGTCCATAGGCACACAAGATACGCAGTATTTT.

This clonotype was found many times. The V call is TRBV7-6, the J call TRBJ2-5; no firm D call. There are 13 residues in the CDR3. Between the trimmed V and J ends, which lost 3 bases and 6 bases, there was a span of 11 bases. Germline-derived CDR1 and CDR2 are SGHVS and FNYEAQ. The CDR3: CASSFSGGKTQYF. CDR3 sequence (DNA): TGTGCCAGCAGCTTTTCGGGCGGAAAGACCCAGTACTTC.

This clonotype was recorded at least ten times. The V call is TRBV7-9, the J call TRBJ2-1, with D uncertain. The CDR3 covers 14 residues. V gave up 5 bases and J gave up 0 bases, with 8 bases separating them. From germline, CDR1 is SEHNR and CDR2 FQNEAQ (reference sequence). CDR3 region: CASSPRSSYNEQFF. DNA of the CDR3: TGTGCCAGCAGCCCGAGAAGCTCCTACAATGAGCAGTTCTTC.

The rearrangement links TRBV4-1 to TRBJ2-3, with TRBD2 matching 10 bases. The length of the CDR3 is 18 residues. Germline CDR1 MGHRA, CDR2 YSYEKL. With 0 bases clipped from V and 2 bases from J, the junction kept 8 bases outside the gene matches. CDR3 sequence reads: CASSQDLTSGGATDTQYF. In nucleotides, the CDR3 is TGCGCCAGCAGCCAAGATCTTACCAGCGGGGGGGCCACAGATACGCAGTATTTT.

The chain is built from TRBV5-6 and TRBJ2-3; tentatively, D is TRBD1 (5 bases). V was clipped by 0 bases and J by 6 bases, with 20 bases between them. The CDR3 loop spans 17 amino acids. The germline gives CDR1 SGHDT, CDR2 YYEEEE. This chain's CDR3 is CASSLGPPERGGDTQYF. The CDR3 nucleotides read TGTGCCAGCAGCTTGGGGCCCCCGGAAAGGGGCGGTGATACGCAGTATTTT.